This T cell receptor beta chain originates from a study of Ad26.COV2.S vaccination and SARS-CoV-2 variants. Study information: Enrollment placed the donor in the COV1001 Ad26.COV2.S trial arm.

The CDR3 has 15 residues. Trimming stripped 1 base from V and 4 bases from J, with 13 bases between. CDR1 LNHDA and CDR2 SQIVND come from the germline V gene (reference sequence). The protocol was immunoSEQ multiplex PCR, while the TCRdb copy is restricted to in-frame clones and leaves out a portion. The sample has roughly 410,000 clones; roughly 80% are singletons. This sample's treatment: roughly 18 received Ad26.COV2.S at low or high dose, single or two shots; 5 received placebo; per-sample allocation not given. It was on day 63 after the first vaccine or placebo injection that samples were taken. In its sample, this clone was seen once.

The chain recombines TRBV19 with TRBJ1-2; no definite D call. The clonotype originates from a person between 18 and 59 years old who received the Ad26.COV2.S COVID-19 vaccine or a placebo. Sequenced material: peripheral blood, taken in a trial of Ad26.COV2.S vaccine versus placebo. CDR3 amino acids: CASSIALDTLYGYTF. The CDR3 DNA follows: TGTGCCAGTAGTATAGCCCTCGATACCCTCTATGGCTACACCTTC.